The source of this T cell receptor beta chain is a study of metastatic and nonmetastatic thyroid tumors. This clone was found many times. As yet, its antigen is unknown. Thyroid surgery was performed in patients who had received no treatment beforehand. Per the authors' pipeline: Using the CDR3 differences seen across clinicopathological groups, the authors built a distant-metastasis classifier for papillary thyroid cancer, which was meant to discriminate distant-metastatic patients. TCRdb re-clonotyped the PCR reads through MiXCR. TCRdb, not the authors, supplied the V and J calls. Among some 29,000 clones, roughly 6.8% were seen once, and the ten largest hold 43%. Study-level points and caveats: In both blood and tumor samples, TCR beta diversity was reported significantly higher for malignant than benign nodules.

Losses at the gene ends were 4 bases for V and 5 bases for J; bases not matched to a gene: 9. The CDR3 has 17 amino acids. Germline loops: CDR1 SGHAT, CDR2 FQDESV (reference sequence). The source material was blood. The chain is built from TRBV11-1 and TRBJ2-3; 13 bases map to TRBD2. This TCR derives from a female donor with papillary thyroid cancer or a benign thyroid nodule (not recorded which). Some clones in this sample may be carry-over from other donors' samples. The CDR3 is CASSSGTSGAVGDTQYF. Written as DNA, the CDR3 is TGTGCCAGCAGCTCCGGGACTAGCGGGGCTGTAGGAGATACGCAGTATTTT.